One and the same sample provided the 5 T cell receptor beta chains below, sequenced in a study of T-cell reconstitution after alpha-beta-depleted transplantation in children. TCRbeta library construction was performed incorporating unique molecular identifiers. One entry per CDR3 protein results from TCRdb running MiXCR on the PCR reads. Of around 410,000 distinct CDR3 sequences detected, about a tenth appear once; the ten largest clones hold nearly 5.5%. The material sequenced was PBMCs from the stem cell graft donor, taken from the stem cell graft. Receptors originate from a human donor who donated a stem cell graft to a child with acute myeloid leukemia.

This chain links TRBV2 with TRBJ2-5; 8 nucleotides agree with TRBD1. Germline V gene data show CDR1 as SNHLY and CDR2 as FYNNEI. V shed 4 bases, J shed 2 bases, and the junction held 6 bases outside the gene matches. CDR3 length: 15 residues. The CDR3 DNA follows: TGTGCCAGCAGTGTTAGGACAGGGTGGCAAGAGACCCAGTACTTC. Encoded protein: CASSVRTGWQETQYF.

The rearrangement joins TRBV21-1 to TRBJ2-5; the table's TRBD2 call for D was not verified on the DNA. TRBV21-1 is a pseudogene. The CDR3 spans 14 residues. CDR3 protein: CASRRGLTSETQYF. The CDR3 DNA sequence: TGTGCCAGCCGCCGGGGACTTACAAGCGAGACCCAGTACTTC.

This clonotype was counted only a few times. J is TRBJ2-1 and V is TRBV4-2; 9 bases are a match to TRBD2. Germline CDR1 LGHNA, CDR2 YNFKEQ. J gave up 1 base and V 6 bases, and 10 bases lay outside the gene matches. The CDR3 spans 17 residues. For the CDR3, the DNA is TGTGCCAGCAGTCGCGGAGGGACTAGCCAATCCTACAATGAGCAGTTCTTC. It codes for CASSRGGTSQSYNEQFF.

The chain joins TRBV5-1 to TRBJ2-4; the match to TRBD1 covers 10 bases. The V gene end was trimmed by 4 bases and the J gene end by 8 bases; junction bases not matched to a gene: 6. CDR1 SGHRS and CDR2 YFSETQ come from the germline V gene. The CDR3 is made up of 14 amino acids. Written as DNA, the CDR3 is TGCGCCAGCAGCCTTGGACAGGGGGATGACATTCAGTACTTC. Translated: CASSLGQGDDIQYF.

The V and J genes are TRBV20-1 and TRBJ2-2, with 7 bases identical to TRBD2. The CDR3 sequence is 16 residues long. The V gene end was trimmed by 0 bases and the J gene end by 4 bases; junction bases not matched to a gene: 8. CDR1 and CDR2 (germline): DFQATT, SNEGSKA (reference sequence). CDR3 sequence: CSARDYLAVGTGELFF. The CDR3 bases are TGCAGTGCTAGAGATTATCTAGCGGTGGGCACCGGGGAGCTGTTTTTT.